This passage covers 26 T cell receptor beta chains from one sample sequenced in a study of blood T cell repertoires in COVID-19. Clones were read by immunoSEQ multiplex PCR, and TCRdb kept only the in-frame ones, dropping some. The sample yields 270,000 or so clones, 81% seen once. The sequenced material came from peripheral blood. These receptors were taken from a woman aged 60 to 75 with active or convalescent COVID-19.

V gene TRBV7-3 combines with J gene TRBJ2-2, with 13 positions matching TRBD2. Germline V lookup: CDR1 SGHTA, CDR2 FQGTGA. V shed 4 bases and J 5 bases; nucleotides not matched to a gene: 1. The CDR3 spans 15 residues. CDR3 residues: CASSSGLAGTGELFF. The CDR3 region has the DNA TGTGCCAGCAGCTCGGGACTAGCGGGGACCGGGGAGCTGTTTTTT. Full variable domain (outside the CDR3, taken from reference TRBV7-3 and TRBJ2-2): GAGVSQTPSNKVTEKGKYVELRCDPISGHTALYWYRQSLGQGPEFLIYFQGTGAADDSGLPNDRFFAVRPEGSVSTLKIQRTERGDSAVYLCASSSGLAGTGELFFGEGSRLTVL.

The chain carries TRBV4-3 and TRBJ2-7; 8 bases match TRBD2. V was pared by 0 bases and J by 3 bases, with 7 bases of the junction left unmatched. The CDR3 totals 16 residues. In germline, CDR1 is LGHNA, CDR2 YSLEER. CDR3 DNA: TGCGCCAGCAGCCAAGAAGCGGCGGGGGGCCTCTACGAGCAGTACTTC. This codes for CASSQEAAGGLYEQYF.

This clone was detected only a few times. The CDR3 DNA reads TGTGCCAGCAGCTTTGGAGGGGTCGGAAACACCATATATTTT. It specifies CASSFGGVGNTIYF. This sequence joins TRBV13 and TRBJ1-3, with D possibly being TRBD1 (5 bases). CDR3 size: 14 residues. Germline CDR1 PRHDT, CDR2 FYEKMQ (reference sequence). The V and J ends lost 3 bases and 4 bases respectively, with 10 bases between them.

CDR3 in amino acids: CASQGVSFNGYTF. The CDR3 DNA reads as TGTGCCAGTCAGGGGGTAAGCTTCAATGGCTACACCTTC. The J gene is TRBJ1-2, the V gene TRBV19; TRBD1 agrees at 7 bases. The germline gives CDR1 LNHDA, CDR2 SQIVND (reference sequence). This CDR3 is built from 13 residues. V shed 8 bases and J 6 bases; nucleotides not matched to a gene: 9.

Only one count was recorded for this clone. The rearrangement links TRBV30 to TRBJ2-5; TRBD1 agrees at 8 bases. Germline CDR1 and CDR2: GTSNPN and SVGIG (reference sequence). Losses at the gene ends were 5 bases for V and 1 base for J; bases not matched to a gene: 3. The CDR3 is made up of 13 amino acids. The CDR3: CAWDRGLQETQYF. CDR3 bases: TGTGCCTGGGACAGGGGCCTCCAAGAGACCCAGTACTTC.

The CDR3 sequence is CASSSFGLTTGLSSYNEQFF. CDR3 DNA sequence: TGTGCCAGCAGCTCCTTCGGCTTGACGACAGGCCTGAGCTCCTACAATGAGCAGTTCTTC. The rearrangement joins TRBV7-3 to TRBJ2-1; a possible D gene is TRBD1 (6 bases). V was shortened by 4 bases and J by 0 bases, with 25 bases between the two germline ends. The CDR3 has 20 residues. Germline CDR1 reads SGHTA; CDR2 reads FQGTGA.

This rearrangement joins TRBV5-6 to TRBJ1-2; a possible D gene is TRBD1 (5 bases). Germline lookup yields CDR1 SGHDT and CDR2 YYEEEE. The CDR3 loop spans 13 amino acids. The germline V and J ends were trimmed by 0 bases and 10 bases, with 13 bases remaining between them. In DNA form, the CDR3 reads TGTGCCAGCAGCTTGGCCGGTCCACAGGTCTACACCTTC. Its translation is CASSLAGPQVYTF.

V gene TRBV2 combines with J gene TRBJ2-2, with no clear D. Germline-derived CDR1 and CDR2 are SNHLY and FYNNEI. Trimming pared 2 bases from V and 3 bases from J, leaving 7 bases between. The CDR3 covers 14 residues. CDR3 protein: CASSETQYTGELFF. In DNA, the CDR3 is TGTGCCAGCAGTGAAACACAGTACACCGGGGAGCTGTTTTTT.

The CDR3 sequence is CASTATEGETQYF. In DNA, the CDR3 is TGTGCCAGCACGGCCACGGAGGGAGAGACCCAGTACTTC. This chain links TRBV9 with TRBJ2-5; TRBD2 is a possible D gene (6 bases). This CDR3 contains 13 residues. V gave up 6 bases and J gave up 4 bases, with 13 bases separating them. Germline V gives CDR1 SGDLS, CDR2 YYNGEE.

CDR3 amino acids: CASSRRDRGPGTEAFF. CDR3 DNA: TGTGCCAGCAGCCGCCGGGACAGGGGGCCCGGCACTGAAGCTTTCTTT. This chain uses TRBV7-2 with TRBJ1-1; TRBD1 agrees at 12 bases. The trim removed 5 bases at V and 4 bases at J, leaving 8 bases unmatched. The CDR3 spans 16 residues. The germline gives CDR1 SGHTA, CDR2 FQGNSA.

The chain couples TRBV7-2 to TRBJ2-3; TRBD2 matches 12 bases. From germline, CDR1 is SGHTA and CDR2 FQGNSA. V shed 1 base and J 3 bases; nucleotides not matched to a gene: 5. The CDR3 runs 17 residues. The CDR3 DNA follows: TGTGCCAGCAGCTTAGGCCCTAGCGGGGGGGGGACAGATACGCAGTATTTT. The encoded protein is CASSLGPSGGGTDTQYF.

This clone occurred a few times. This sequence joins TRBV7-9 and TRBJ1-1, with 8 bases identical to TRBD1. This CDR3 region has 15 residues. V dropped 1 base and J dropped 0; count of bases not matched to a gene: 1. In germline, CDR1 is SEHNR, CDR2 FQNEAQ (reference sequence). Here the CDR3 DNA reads TGTGCCAGCAGCTTAGTGGGACAGGTGAACACTGAAGCTTTCTTT. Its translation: CASSLVGQVNTEAFF. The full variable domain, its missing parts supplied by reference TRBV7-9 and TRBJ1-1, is DTGVSQNPRHKITKRGQNVTFRCDPISEHNRLYWYRQTLGQGPEFLTYFQNEAQLEKSRLLSDRFSAERPKGSFSTLEIQRTEQGDSAMYLCASSLVGQVNTEAFFGQGTRLTVV.

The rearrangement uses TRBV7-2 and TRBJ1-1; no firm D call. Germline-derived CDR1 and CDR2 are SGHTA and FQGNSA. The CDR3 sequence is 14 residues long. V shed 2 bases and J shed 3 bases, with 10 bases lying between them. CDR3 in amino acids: CASSLMGTDTEAFF. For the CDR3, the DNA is TGTGCCAGCAGCTTAATGGGTACAGACACTGAAGCTTTCTTT.

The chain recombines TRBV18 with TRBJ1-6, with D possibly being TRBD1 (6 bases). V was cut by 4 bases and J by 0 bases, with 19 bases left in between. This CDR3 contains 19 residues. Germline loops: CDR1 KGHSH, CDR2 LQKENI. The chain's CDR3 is CASSRRQAIPSSYNSPLHF. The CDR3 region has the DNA TGTGCCAGCTCACGACGACAGGCGATCCCGAGCTCCTATAATTCACCCCTCCACTTT.

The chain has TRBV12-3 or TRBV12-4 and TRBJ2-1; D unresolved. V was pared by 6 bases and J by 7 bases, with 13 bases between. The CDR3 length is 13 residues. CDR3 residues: CASSPTDWNEQFF. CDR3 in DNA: TGTGCCAGCAGCCCAACCGACTGGAATGAGCAGTTCTTC.

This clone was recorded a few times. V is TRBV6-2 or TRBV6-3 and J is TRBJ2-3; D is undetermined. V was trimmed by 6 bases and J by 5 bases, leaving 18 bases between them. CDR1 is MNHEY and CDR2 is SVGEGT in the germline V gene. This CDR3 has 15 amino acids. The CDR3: CASSPPVGSGDTQYF. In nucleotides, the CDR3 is TGTGCCAGCAGCCCCCCGGTGGGTTCAGGAGATACGCAGTATTTT.

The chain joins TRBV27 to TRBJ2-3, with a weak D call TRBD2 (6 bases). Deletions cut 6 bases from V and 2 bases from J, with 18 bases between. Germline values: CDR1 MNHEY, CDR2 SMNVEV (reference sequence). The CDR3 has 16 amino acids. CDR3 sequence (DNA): TGTGCCAGCAGGACCGGGCTAGCGCTTGTCACAGATACGCAGTATTTT. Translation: CASRTGLALVTDTQYF.

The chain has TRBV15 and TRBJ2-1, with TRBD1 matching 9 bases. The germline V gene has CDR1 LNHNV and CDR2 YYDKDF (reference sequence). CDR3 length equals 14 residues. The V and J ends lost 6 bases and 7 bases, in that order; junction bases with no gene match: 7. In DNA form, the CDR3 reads TGTGCCACCAGGGGACAGGGCTTATTAAATGAGCAGTTCTTC. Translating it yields CATRGQGLLNEQFF. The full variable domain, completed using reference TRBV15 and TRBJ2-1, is DAMVIQNPRYQVTQFGKPVTLSCSQTLNHNVMYWYQQKSSQAPKLLFHYYDKDFNNEADTPDNFQSRRPNTSFCFLDIRSPGLGDTAMYLCATRGQGLLNEQFFGPGTRLTVL.

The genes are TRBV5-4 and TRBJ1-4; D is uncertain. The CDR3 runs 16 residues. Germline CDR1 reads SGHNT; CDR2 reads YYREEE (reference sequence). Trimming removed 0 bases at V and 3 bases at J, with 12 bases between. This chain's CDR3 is CASSLEINGANEKLFF. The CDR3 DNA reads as TGTGCCAGCAGCTTGGAGATAAATGGAGCTAATGAAAAACTGTTTTTT.

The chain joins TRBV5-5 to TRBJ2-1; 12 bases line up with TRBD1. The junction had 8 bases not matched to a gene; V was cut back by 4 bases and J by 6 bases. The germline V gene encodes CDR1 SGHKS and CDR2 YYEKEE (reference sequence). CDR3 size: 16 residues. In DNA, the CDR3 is TGTGCCAGCAGCCCAGAAGGGACAGGGGGCCGCAATGAGCAGTTCTTC. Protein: CASSPEGTGGRNEQFF.

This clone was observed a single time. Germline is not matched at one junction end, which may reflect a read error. CDR3 nucleotide sequence: TGTGCTAGCAGCAAGCAGGGGTCTTGGGAAGAGACCCAGTACTTC. Amino acids: CASSKQGSWEETQYF. The chain carries TRBV7-7 and TRBJ2-5; D might be TRBD1 (6 bases). This CDR3 comprises 15 residues. Germline CDR1 SSHAT, CDR2 FNYEAQ (reference sequence). The full variable domain, rest sourced from reference TRBV7-7 and TRBJ2-5, is GAGVSQSPRYKVTKRGQDVTLRCDPISSHATLYWYQQALGQGPEFLTYFNYEAQPDKSGLPSDRFSAERPEGSISTLTIQRTEQRDSAMYRCASSKQGSWEETQYFGPGTRLLVL.

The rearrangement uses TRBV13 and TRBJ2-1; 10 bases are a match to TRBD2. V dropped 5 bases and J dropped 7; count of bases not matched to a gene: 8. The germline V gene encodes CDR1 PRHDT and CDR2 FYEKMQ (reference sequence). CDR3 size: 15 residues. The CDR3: CASSPPSGGENEQFF. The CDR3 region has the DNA TGTGCCAGCAGCCCGCCGAGCGGGGGGGAGAATGAGCAGTTCTTC.

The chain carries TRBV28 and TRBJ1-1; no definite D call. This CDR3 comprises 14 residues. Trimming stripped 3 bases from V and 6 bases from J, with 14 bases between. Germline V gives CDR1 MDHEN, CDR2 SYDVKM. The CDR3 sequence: CASSLPAARAEAFF. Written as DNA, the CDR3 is TGTGCCAGCAGTTTGCCCGCGGCCCGAGCTGAAGCTTTCTTT.

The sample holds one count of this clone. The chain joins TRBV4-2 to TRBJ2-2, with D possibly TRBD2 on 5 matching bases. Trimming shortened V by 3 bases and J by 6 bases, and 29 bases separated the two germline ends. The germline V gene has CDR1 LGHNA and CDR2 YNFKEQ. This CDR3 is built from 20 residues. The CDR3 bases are TGTGCCAGCAGCCAGCCCGCGCCTGTCGGGGTACGAACGGTCGCCGGGGAGCTGTTTTTT. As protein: CASSQPAPVGVRTVAGELFF.

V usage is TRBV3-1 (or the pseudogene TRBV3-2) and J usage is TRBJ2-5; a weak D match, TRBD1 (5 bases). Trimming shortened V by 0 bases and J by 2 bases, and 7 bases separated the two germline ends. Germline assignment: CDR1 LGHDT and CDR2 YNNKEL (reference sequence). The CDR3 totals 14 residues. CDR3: CASSQEGPQETQYF. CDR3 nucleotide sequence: TGTGCCAGCAGCCAAGAGGGGCCGCAAGAGACCCAGTACTTC.

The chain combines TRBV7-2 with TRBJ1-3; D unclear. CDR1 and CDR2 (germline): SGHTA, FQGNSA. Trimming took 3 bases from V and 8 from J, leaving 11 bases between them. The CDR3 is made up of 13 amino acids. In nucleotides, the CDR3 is TGTGCCAGCAGCTTGCCTGGCCGGGACACCATATATTTT. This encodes CASSLPGRDTIYF.